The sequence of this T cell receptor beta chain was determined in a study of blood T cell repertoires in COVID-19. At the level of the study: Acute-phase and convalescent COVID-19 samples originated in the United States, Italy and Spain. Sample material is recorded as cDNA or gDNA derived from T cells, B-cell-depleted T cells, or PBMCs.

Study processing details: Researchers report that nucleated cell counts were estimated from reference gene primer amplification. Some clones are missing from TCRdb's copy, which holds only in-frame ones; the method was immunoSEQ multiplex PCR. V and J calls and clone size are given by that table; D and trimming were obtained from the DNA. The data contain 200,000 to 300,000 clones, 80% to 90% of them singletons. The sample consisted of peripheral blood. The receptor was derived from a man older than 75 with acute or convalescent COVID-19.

The CDR3 region has the DNA TGTGCCAGTAGTAAGGACAGGAGTAGCAATCAGCCCCAGCATTTT. Translation gives CASSKDRSSNQPQHF. The chain uses TRBV19 and TRBJ1-5, with 7 bases matching TRBD1. The V and J ends lost 4 bases and 0 bases, in that order; junction bases with no gene match: 3. The CDR3 length is 15 residues. Germline values: CDR1 LNHDA, CDR2 SQIVND (reference sequence). Full variable domain (remainder filled in from reference TRBV19 and TRBJ1-5): DGGITQSPKYLFRKEGQNVTLSCEQNLNHDAMYWYRQDPGQGLRLIYYSQIVNDFQKGDIAEGYSVSREKKESFPLTVTSAQKNPTAFYLCASSKDRSSNQPQHFGDGTRLSIL.